The clone carrying this T cell receptor (beta chain) was seen a single time. Its antigen is not known. This table comes from immunoSEQ multiplex PCR, and its TCRdb copy is limited to in-frame clones, with some not included. Of approximately 11,000 clones listed, around 87% were seen once; the top ten hold more than 9%. This sample is part of a study of T cell repertoires in ileal Crohn's disease. Study-wide findings and caveats: Compared with non-smokers, active smokers at surgery showed more clonal expansions.

Time point given: inflamed ileum from the surgical specimen. Germline CDR1 MRHNA, CDR2 SNTAGT. The CDR3 extends over 13 amino acids. V was trimmed by 6 bases and J by 6 bases, leaving 13 bases between them. The sequencing input was ileal tissue. This TCR was sampled from an adult with Crohn's disease. The rearrangement joins TRBV6-4 to TRBJ2-3; a weak D match, TRBD2 (5 bases). The CDR3 sequence is CASSTTRADTQYF. The CDR3 DNA sequence: TGTGCCAGCAGCACGACGAGGGCGGATACGCAGTATTTT.